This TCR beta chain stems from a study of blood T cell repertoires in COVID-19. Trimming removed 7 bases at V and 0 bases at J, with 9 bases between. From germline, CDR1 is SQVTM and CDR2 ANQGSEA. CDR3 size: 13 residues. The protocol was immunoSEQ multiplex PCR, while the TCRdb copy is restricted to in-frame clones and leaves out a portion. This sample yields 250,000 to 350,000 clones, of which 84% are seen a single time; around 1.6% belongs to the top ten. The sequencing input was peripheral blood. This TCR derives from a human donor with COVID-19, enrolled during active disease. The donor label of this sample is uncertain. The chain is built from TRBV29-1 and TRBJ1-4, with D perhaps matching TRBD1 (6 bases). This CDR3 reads CSARGATNEKLFF. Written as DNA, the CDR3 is TGCAGCGCCAGGGGCGCAACTAATGAAAAACTGTTTTTT.